The subject of this entry is one T cell receptor beta chain. The record originates from a study of Ad26.COV2.S vaccination and SARS-CoV-2 variants. Method: immunoSEQ multiplex PCR; TCRdb's copy keeps in-frame clones and lacks some. Counted here are approximately 460,000 clones, 80% to 90% occurring once; the ten biggest clones make up 1.5% to 2%. Treatment in this sample: about 20 received Ad26.COV2.S at low or high dose, single or two shots; a few received placebo; per-sample allocation not given. Samples were taken on day 63 after the first vaccine or placebo injection. The CDR3 is 19 residues long. The J segment lost 3 bases and the V segment lost 1 base, leaving 9 bases of the junction unmatched. Germline CDR1 reads SNHLY; CDR2 reads FYNNEI.

This specimen was peripheral blood, taken in a trial of Ad26.COV2.S vaccine versus placebo. The TCR comes from a person aged 18-60 years who received the Ad26.COV2.S COVID-19 vaccine or a placebo. The chain carries TRBV2 and TRBJ2-5, with 15 bases identical to TRBD2. CDR3 protein: CASSEGTSGGAVGKETQYF. The CDR3 DNA reads TGTGCCAGCAGTGAAGGGACTAGCGGGGGGGCCGTAGGGAAAGAGACCCAGTACTTC.